The clone carrying this T cell receptor (beta chain) was seen more than once but under ten times. Its specificity is not known. V lost 7 bases to trimming and J lost 7 bases, with 17 bases between them. Germline V gene lookup returns CDR1 LNHDA and CDR2 SQIVND (reference sequence). This CDR3 region has 14 residues. The Oncomine TCR Beta short-read assay was applied to DNA of cultured CD4+ T cells. TCRdb passed the PCR reads through MiXCR, listing each CDR3 protein once. The sample lists some 13,000 distinct CDR3 sequences, roughly 56% seen once, with 15% to 20% in the top ten. The source of the sample is a study of vaccination and CD4 T cells after COVID-19. About the study: Six men and four women formed the convalescents, two being Hispanic. Post-vaccine sampling followed dose two by a median roughly 65 days (range 14 to 241). The cells were exposed to overlapping spike peptides originating from SARS-CoV-2, HCoV-NL63, HCoV-OC43 and HCoV-229E for stimulation. Study conclusions and caveats: Median SARS-CoV-2-reactive clonotype numbers went from around 19 to 38; this increase was not significant.

This sample's treatment: roughly ten-day PBMC culture with coronavirus spike peptide pools or control peptides (ViraFEST assay). V usage is TRBV19 and J usage is TRBJ1-5; D gene ambiguous. This receptor was identified in a human donor who had recovered from COVID-19. Sequencing was performed on CD4+ T cells from blood, cultured in vitro. The CDR3 nucleotides are TGTGCCAGTAAAATTCCGGGAAGGACCCAGCCCCAGCATTTT. This sequence encodes CASKIPGRTQPQHF.